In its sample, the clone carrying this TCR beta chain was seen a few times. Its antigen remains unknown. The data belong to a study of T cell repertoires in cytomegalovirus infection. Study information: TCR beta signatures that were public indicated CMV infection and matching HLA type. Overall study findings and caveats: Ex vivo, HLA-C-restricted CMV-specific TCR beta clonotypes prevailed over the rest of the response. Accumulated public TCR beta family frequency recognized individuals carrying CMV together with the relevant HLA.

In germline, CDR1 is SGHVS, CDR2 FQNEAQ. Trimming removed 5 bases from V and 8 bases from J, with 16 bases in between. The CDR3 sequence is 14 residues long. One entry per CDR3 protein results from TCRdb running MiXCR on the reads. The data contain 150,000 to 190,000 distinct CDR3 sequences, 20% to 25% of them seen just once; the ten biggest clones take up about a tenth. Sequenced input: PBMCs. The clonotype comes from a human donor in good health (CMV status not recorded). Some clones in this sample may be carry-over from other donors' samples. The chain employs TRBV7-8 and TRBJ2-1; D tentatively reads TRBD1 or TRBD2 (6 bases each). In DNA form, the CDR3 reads TGTGCCAGCAGCCCTGTAGTGGAGGGGGATGAGCAGTTCTTC. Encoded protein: CASSPVVEGDEQFF.